This is a list of T cell receptor beta chains from one sample in a study of beta chain features in type 1 diabetes. Clones were read by immunoSEQ multiplex PCR, and TCRdb kept only the in-frame ones, dropping some. The profile shows 640,000 or so clones, 13% of them singletons. Sequenced input: naive CD4+ T cells from blood. Source of these receptors: a man aged 18 to 35 with type 1 diabetes. Both conserved end residues are part of each CDR3. The D gene is left open where the match is weak. Size values are once, few and many counts, or a class for expanded clones, and some rows have none.

>TRBJ1-1|.|.|TRBV7-7
CASSSQADTEAFF
TGTGCTAGCAGCAGTCAGGCGGACACTGAAGCTTTCTTT
>TRBJ2-5|.|few|TRBV25-1
CASSEYRRSQETQYF
TGTGCCAGCAGTGAATATAGGCGGTCACAAGAGACCCAGTACTTC
>TRBJ1-1|.|few|TRBV29-1
CSVAQIENTEAFF
TGCAGCGTTGCACAGATAGAGAACACTGAAGCTTTCTTT
>TRBJ1-2|.|few|TRBV2
CASTEKGVGYTF
TGTGCCAGCACCGAAAAGGGGGTCGGCTACACCTTC
>TRBJ2-1|.|few|TRBV7-3
CASSLGSNEQFF
TGTGCCAGCAGCTTAGGGTCCAATGAGCAGTTCTTC
>TRBJ2-1|.|many|TRBV30
CAWSVPNEQFF
TGTGCCTGGAGTGTCCCTAATGAGCAGTTCTTC
>TRBJ2-5|.|.|TRBV27
CASSLYQGKLRQETQYF
TGTGCCAGCAGTTTATATCAGGGAAAGTTGAGGCAAGAGACCCAGTACTTC
>TRBJ2-5|.|few|TRBV7-2
CASSPSYSQETQYF
TGTGCCAGCAGCCCCTCTTACTCCCAAGAGACCCAGTACTTC
>TRBJ2-3|.|few|TRBV7-6
CASSLIHELDTQYF
TGTGCCAGCAGCTTAATTCATGAACTAGATACGCAGTATTTT
>TRBJ2-3|TRBD1|few|TRBV30
CAWDRQGPDTQYF
TGTGCCTGGGACCGACAGGGCCCAGATACGCAGTATTTT
>TRBJ1-5|.|.|TRBV5-1
CASSLTPGSNQPQHF
TGCGCCAGCAGCTTAACCCCGGGGAGCAATCAGCCCCAGCATTTT
>TRBJ2-3|.|few|TRBV5-4
CASSLASDTQYF
TGTGCCAGCAGCTTAGCTTCAGATACGCAGTATTTT
>TRBJ1-2|.|.|TRBV30
CAWSVVGVGYGYTF
TGTGCCTGGAGTGTAGTGGGGGTTGGGTATGGCTACACCTTC
>TRBJ1-3|.|few|TRBV15
CATSRDGTSGNTIYF
TGTGCCACCAGCAGAGATGGGACTAGTGGAAACACCATATATTTT
>TRBJ2-3|TRBD2|.|TRBV5-4
CASSLARAGAADTQYF
TGTGCCAGCAGCTTGGCCCGAGCGGGGGCCGCAGATACGCAGTATTTT
>TRBJ1-2|TRBD1|few|TRBV30
CAWSAQGAPGYTF
TGTGCCTGGAGTGCTCAGGGGGCGCCTGGCTACACCTTC
>TRBJ2-2|.|few|TRBV29-1
CSVDSGHSTGELFF
TGCAGCGTTGATTCGGGGCACTCCACCGGGGAGCTGTTTTTT
>TRBJ1-2|.|few|TRBV15
CATSRDFVTPGNNYGYTF
TGTGCCACCAGCAGAGATTTCGTAACGCCAGGCAATAACTATGGCTACACCTTC
>TRBJ1-3|.|.|TRBV6-1
CASSHSSGNTIYF
TGTGCCAGCAGTCACTCTTCTGGAAACACCATATATTTT
>TRBJ2-7|TRBD1|few|TRBV18
CASSSPGQDYEQYF
TGTGCCAGCTCCTCCCCCGGACAGGACTACGAGCAGTACTTC
>TRBJ1-1|.|few|TRBV5-6
CASSLFREAFF
TGTGCCAGCAGCTTGTTCCGGGAAGCTTTCTTT
>TRBJ2-7|TRBD1|few|TRBV7-6
CASSTGQGVYEQYF
TGTGCCAGCAGTACGGGACAGGGGGTATACGAGCAGTACTTC
>TRBJ2-6|.|.|TRBV5-4
CASTWVGAAGANVLTF
TGTGCCAGCACCTGGGTTGGCGCCGCTGGGGCCAACGTCCTGACTTTC
>TRBJ1-5|.|few|TRBV6-5
CASSYRDLQAQHF
TGTGCCAGCAGTTACCGGGACCTCCAGGCCCAGCATTTT